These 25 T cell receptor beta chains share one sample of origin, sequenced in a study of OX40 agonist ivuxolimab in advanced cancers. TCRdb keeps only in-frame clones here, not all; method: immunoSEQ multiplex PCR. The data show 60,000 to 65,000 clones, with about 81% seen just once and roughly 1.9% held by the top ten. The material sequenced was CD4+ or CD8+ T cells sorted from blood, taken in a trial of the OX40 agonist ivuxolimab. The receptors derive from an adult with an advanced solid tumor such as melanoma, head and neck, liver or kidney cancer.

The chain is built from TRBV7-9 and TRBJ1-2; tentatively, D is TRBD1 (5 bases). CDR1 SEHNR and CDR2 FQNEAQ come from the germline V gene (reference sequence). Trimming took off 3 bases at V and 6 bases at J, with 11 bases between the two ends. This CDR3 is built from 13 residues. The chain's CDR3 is CASSLWGDDGYTF. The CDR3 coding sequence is TGTGCCAGCAGCTTGTGGGGGGATGATGGCTACACCTTC.

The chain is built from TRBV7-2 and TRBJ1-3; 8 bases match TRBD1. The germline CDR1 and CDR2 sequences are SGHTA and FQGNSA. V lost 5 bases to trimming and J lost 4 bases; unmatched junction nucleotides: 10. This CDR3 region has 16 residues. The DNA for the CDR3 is TGTGCCAGCAGCCTCAATACAGGGGGAAGAGGAAACACCATATATTTT. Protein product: CASSLNTGGRGNTIYF.

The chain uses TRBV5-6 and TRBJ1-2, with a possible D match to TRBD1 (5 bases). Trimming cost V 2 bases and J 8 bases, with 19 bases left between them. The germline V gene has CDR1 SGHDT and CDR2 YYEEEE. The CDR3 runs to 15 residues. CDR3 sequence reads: CASSLVGTLVVGYTF. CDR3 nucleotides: TGTGCCAGCAGCTTAGTTGGGACTCTGGTCGTGGGCTACACCTTC. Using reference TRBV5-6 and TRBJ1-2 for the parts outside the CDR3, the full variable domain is DAGVTQSPTHLIKTRGQQVTLRCSPKSGHDTVSWYQQALGQGPQFIFQYYEEEERQRGNFPDRFSGHQFPNYSSELNVNALLLGDSALYLCASSLVGTLVVGYTFGSGTRLTVV.

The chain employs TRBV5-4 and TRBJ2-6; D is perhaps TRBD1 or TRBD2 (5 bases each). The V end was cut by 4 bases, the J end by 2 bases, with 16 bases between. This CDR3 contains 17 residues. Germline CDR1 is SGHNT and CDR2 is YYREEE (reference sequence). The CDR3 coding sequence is TGTGCCAGCAGCCTACCCCCGAGAGGGGCTGGGGCCAACGTCCTGACTTTC. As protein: CASSLPPRGAGANVLTF.

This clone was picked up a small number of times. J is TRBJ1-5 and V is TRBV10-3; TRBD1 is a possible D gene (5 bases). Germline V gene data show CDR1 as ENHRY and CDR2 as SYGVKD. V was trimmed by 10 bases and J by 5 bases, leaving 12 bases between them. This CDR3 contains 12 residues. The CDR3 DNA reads TGTGCCACCACGCGGGGGGATCAGCCCCAGCATTTT. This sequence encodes CATTRGDQPQHF.

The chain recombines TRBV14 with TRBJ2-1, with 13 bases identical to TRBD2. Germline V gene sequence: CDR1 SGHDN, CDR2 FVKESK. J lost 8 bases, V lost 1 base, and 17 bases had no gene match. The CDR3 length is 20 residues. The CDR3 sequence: CASSQVATSGRAPDFDEQFF. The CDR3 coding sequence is TGTGCCAGCAGCCAAGTTGCAACTAGCGGGAGGGCCCCGGACTTCGATGAGCAGTTCTTC.

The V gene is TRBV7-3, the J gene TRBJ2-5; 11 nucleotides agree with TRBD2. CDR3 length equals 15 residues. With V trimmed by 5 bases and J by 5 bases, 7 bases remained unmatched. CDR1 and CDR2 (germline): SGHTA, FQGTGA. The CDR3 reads CASSRSGGERETQYF. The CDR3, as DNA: TGTGCCAGCAGCCGTAGCGGGGGGGAGAGGGAGACCCAGTACTTC.

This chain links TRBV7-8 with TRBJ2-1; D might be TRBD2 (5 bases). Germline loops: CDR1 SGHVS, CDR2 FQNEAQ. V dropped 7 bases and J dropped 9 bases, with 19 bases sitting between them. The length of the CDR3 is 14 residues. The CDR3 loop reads CASNPFERAGEQFF. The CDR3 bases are TGTGCCAGCAACCCCTTCGAGAGGGCGGGTGAGCAGTTCTTC.

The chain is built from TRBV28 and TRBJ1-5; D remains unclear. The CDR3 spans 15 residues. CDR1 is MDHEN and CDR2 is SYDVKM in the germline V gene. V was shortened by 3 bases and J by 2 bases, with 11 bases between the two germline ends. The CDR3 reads CASSLRLMGNQPQHF. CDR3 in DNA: TGTGCCAGCAGTTTGAGGCTAATGGGCAATCAGCCCCAGCATTTT. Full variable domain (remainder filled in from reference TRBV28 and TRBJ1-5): DVKVTQSSRYLVKRTGEKVFLECVQDMDHENMFWYRQDPGLGLRLIYFSYDVKMKEKGDIPEGYSVSREKKERFSLILESASTNQTSMYLCASSLRLMGNQPQHFGDGTRLSIL.

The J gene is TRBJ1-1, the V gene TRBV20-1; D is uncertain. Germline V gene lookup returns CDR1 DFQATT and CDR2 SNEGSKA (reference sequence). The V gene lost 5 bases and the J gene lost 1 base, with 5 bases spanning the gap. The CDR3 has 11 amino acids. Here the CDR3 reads CSAVRNTEAFF. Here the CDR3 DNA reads TGCAGTGCTGTCAGGAACACTGAAGCTTTCTTT.

The CDR3 here is CASRRAAGAEQYF. The CDR3 coding sequence is TGTGCCAGCAGACGGGCAGCAGGCGCCGAGCAGTACTTC. V and J are TRBV6-6 and TRBJ2-7; no clear D. CDR1 and CDR2 (germline): MNHNY, SVGAGI (reference sequence). CDR3 length: 13 residues. V was clipped by 6 bases and J by 6 bases, with 15 bases between them.

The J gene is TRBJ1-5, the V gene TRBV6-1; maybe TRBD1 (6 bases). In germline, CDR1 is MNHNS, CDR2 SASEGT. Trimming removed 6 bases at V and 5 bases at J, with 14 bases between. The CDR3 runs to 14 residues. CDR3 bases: TGTGCCAGCAGCCGGTCAGGGGCCGATCAGCCCCAGCATTTT. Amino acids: CASSRSGADQPQHF.

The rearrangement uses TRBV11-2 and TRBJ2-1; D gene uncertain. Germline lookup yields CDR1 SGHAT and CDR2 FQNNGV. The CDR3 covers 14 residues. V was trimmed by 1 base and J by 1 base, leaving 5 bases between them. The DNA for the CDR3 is TGTGCCAGCAGCTTAGGGGCGTCCTACAATGAGCAGTTCTTC. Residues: CASSLGASYNEQFF.

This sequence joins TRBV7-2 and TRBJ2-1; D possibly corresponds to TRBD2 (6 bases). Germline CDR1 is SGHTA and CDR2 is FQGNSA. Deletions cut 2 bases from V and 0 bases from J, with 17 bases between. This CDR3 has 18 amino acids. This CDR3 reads CASSLMFRTSSSYNEQFF. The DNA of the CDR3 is TGTGCCAGCAGCTTAATGTTCCGTACTAGCAGCTCCTACAATGAGCAGTTCTTC.

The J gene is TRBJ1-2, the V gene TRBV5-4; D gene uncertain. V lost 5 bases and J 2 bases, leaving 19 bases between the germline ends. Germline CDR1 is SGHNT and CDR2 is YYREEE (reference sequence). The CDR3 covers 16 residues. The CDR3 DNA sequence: TGTGCCAGCAGGGACCGGGCCCGGCCCCTCAACTATGGCTACACCTTC. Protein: CASRDRARPLNYGYTF.

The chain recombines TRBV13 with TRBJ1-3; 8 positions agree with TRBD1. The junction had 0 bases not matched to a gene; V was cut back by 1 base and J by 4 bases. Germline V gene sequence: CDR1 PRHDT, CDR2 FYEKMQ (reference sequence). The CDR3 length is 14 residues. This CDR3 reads CASSLAGGGNTIYF. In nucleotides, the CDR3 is TGTGCCAGCAGCTTAGCAGGGGGCGGAAACACCATATATTTT.

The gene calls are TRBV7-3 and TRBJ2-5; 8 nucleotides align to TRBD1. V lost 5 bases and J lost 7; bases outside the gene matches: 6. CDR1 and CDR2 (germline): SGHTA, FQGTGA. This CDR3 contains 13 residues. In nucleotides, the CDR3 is TGTGCCAGCAGCCCGGACAGGGCGGGGACCCAGTACTTC. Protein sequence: CASSPDRAGTQYF.

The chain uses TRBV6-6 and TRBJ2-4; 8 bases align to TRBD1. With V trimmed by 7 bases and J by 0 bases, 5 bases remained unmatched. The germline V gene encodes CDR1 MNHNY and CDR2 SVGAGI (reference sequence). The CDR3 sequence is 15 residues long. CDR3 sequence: CASNLDRGAKNIQYF. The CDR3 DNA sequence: TGTGCCAGCAACCTCGACAGGGGAGCCAAAAACATTCAGTACTTC.

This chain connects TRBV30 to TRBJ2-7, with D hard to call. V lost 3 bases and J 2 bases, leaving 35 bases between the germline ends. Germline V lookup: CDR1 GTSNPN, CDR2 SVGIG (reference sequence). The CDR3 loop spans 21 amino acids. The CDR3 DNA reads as TGTGCCTGGAGCGCCGGTGCGCCGTCCCCCCCGACGACAAGCATAGCCTACGAGCAGTACTTC. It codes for CAWSAGAPSPPTTSIAYEQYF.

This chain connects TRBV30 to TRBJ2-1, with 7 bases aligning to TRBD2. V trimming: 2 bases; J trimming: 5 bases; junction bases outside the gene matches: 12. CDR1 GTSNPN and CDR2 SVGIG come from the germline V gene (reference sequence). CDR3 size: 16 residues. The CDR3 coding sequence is TGTGCCTGGAGTTCCCTTAAGCGGGACCAGAACAATGAGCAGTTCTTC. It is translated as CAWSSLKRDQNNEQFF. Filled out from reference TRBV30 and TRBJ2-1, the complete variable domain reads SQTIHQWPATLVQPVGSPLSLECTVEGTSNPNLYWYRQAAGRGLQLLFYSVGIGQISSEVPQNLSASRPQDRQFILSSKKLLLSDSGFYLCAWSSLKRDQNNEQFFGPGTRLTVL.

CDR3 residues: CASSVESGPGYEQYF. The DNA of the CDR3 is TGTGCCAGCAGCGTCGAGTCGGGGCCGGGGTACGAGCAGTACTTC. The rearrangement links TRBV7-3 to TRBJ2-7; D could derive from TRBD1 or TRBD2 (5 bases each). From germline, CDR1 is SGHTA and CDR2 FQGTGA. The CDR3 runs to 15 residues. V lost 5 bases, J lost 4 bases, and 18 bases lay in between.

CDR3 protein: CSEIQGSDTQYF. The CDR3 DNA follows: TGCAGCGAGATCCAGGGATCAGATACGCAGTATTTT. The chain couples TRBV29-1 to TRBJ2-3, with a weak D call TRBD1 (5 bases). This CDR3 region has 12 residues. V shed 7 bases and J shed 4 bases, with 12 bases lying between them. Germline V lookup: CDR1 SQVTM, CDR2 ANQGSEA.

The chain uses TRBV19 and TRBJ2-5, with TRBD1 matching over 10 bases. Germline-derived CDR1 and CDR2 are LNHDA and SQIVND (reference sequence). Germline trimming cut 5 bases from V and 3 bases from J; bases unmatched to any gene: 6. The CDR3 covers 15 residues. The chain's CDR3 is CASSARTGGEETQYF. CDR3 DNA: TGTGCCAGTAGTGCGCGGACAGGGGGTGAAGAGACCCAGTACTTC.

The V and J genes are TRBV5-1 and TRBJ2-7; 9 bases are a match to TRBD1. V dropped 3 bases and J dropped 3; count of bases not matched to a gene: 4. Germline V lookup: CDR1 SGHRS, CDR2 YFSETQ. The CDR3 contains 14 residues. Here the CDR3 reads CASSSGQGSYEQYF. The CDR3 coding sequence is TGCGCCAGCAGCTCGGGACAGGGTAGCTACGAGCAGTACTTC. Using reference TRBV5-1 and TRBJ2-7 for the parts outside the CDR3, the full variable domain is KAGVTQTPRYLIKTRGQQVTLSCSPISGHRSVSWYQQTPGQGLQFLFEYFSETQRNKGNFPGRFSGRQFSNSRSEMNVSTLELGDSALYLCASSSGQGSYEQYFGPGTRLTVT.

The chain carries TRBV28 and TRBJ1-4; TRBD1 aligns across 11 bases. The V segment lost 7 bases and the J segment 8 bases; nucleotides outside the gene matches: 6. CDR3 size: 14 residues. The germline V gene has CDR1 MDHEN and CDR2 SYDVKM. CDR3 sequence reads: CASTGGTGGEKLFF. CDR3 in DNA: TGTGCCAGCACTGGGGGGACAGGGGGGGAAAAACTGTTTTTT.